This T cell receptor (beta chain) was profiled in a study of regulatory dendritic cells for organ transplantation. The repertoire was sequenced with immunoSEQ multiplex PCR; TCRdb's copy has only in-frame clones and lacks some. The sample comprises 25,000 to 30,000 clones, less than 85% of which are singletons, and 0.4% to 0.5% rests with the top ten. The origin of this receptor is a human donor in good health. Sample: naive CD8+ T cells from blood. Subset: CD45RA+ naive T cells.

The CDR3 loop is CASSRVPGQGTDTQYF. CDR3 bases: TGTGCCAGCTCACGCGTGCCGGGACAGGGAACAGATACGCAGTATTTT. The rearrangement uses TRBV18 and TRBJ2-3, with 9 nucleotides matching TRBD1. The V gene's germline CDR1 is KGHSH and CDR2 LQKENI. Germline trimming cut 4 bases from V and 3 bases from J; bases unmatched to any gene: 8. This CDR3 has 16 residues.